This T cell receptor beta chain emerged from a study of cytomegalovirus exposure and HLA in healthy donors. Study observations and caveats: Later on, an analysis tied roughly 17,000 TCR beta sequences to HLA alleles at 0.05 false discovery rate.

With 2 bases removed from V and 3 bases from J, the gap between germline ends came to 21 bases. This CDR3 is 18 amino acids long. Germline values: CDR1 MDHEN, CDR2 SYDVKM. PCR was performed using 60 Vbeta and 13 Jbeta primers. Using immunoSEQ multiplex PCR, the repertoire was profiled, and TCRdb retains in-frame clones only, with some absent. This sample's table has around 100,000 clones. For this clone: No antigen is known for it.

The chain couples TRBV28 to TRBJ2-3, with D possibly matching TRBD1 (6 bases). This receptor was taken from a young man in good health and CMV-seronegative. Sequencing input: PBMCs. In nucleotides, the CDR3 is TGTGCCAGCAGTTTAGGAACAAACACAGGGTTTTTTACAGATACGCAGTATTTT. Translating it yields CASSLGTNTGFFTDTQYF.